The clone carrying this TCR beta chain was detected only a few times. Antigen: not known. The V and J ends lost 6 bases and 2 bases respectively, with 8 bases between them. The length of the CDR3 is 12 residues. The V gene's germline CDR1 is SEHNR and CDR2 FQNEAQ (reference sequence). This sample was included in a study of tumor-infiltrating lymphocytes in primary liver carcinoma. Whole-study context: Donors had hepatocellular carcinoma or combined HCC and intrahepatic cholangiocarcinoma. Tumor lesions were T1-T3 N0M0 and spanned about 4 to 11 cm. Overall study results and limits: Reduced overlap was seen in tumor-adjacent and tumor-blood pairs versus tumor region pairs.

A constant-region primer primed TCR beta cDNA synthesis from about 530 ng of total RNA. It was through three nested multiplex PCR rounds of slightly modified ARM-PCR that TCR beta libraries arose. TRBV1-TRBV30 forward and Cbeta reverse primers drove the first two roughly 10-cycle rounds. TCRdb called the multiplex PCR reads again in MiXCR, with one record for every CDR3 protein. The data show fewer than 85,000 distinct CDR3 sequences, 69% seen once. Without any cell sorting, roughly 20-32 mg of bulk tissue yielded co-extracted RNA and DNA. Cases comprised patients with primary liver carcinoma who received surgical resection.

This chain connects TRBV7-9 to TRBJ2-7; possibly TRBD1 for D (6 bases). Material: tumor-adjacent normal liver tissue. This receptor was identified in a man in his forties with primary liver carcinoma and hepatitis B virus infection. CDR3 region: CASRTGPYEQYF. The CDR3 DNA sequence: TGTGCCAGCAGGACAGGCCCCTACGAGCAGTACTTC.